Listed below are T cell receptor beta chains from one sample, sequenced in a study of OX40 agonist ivuxolimab in advanced cancers. Profiled with immunoSEQ multiplex PCR; TCRdb holds only in-frame clones, not every one. The data hold over 95,000 clones, with over 75% observed a single time. Sequenced material: CD4+ or CD8+ T cells sorted from blood, taken in a trial of the OX40 agonist ivuxolimab. Receptor source: an adult with an advanced solid tumor such as melanoma, head and neck, liver or kidney cancer. The CDR3 runs from the conserved cysteine through the conserved F or W. A D gene is named only where the DNA matches it firmly.

>TRBV2|-|TRBJ1-5
CASSYQRSNQPQHF
>TRBV29-1|-|TRBJ2-6
CSVGGRSSGANVLTF
>TRBV11-2|-|TRBJ1-1
CASGSWEGTEAFF
>TRBV5-1|TRBD1|TRBJ1-5
CASSLGTGGQPQHF
>TRBV7-9|-|TRBJ2-2
CASSNDPTGELFF
>TRBV11-1|-|TRBJ2-2
CASSLRTGVTGELFF
>TRBV6-5|TRBD2|TRBJ2-2
CASRVNSGSPGELFF
>TRBV7-2|-|TRBJ2-2
CASSSYTGELFF
>TRBV19|-|TRBJ1-1
CASSERQRPNTEAFF
>TRBV28|TRBD2|TRBJ2-3
CASLLGGAGHRGTQYF
>TRBV19|-|TRBJ1-2
CASSIAPPGARTVTNYGYTF
>TRBV27|-|TRBJ2-3
CASSQRGGRGTDTQYF
>TRBV7-2|-|TRBJ2-3
CASSLSVISTDTQYF
>TRBV27|TRBD2|TRBJ2-7
CASRSAGGYEQYF
>TRBV5-1|TRBD2|TRBJ2-1
CASSHRASGSRTYNEQFF
>TRBV4-3|TRBD2|TRBJ2-3
CASSQDERGVWATQYF
>TRBV6-5|-|TRBJ2-7
CASSYSPRGYEQYF